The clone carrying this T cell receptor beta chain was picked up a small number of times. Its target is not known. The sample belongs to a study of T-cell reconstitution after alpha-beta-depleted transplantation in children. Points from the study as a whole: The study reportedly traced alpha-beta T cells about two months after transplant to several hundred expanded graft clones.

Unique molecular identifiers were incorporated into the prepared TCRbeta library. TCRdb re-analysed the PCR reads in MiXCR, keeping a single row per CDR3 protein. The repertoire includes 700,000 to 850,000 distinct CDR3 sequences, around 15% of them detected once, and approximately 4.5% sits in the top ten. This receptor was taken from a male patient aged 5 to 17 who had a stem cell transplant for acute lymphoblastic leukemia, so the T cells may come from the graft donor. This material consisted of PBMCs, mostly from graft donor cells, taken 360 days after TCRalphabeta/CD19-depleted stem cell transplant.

In DNA, the CDR3 is TGTGCCAGCAGTTTGACTCCGGGTGCTTTCTTT. It encodes CASSLTPGAFF. The chain uses TRBV2 and TRBJ1-1; D call uncertain. The CDR3 is 11 amino acids. Germline assignment: CDR1 SNHLY and CDR2 FYNNEI. Between the trimmed V and J ends, which lost 5 bases and 11 bases, there was a span of 12 bases.